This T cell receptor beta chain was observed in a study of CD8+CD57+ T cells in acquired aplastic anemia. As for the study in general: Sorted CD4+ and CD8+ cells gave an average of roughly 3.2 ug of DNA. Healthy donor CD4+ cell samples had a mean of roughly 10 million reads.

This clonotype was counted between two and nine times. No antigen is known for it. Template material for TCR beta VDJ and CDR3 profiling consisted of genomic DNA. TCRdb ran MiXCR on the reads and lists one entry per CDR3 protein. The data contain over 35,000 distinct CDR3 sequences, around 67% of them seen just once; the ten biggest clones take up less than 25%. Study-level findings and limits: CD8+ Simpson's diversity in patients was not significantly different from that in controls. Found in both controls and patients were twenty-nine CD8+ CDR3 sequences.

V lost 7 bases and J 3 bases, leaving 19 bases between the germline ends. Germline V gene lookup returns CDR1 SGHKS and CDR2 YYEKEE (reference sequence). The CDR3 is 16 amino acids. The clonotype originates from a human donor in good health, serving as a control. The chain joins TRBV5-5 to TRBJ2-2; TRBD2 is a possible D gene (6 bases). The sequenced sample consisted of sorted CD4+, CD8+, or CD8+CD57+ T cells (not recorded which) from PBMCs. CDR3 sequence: CASLAEGREDTGELFF. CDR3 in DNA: TGTGCCAGCCTTGCGGAGGGGCGTGAAGACACCGGGGAGCTGTTTTTT.